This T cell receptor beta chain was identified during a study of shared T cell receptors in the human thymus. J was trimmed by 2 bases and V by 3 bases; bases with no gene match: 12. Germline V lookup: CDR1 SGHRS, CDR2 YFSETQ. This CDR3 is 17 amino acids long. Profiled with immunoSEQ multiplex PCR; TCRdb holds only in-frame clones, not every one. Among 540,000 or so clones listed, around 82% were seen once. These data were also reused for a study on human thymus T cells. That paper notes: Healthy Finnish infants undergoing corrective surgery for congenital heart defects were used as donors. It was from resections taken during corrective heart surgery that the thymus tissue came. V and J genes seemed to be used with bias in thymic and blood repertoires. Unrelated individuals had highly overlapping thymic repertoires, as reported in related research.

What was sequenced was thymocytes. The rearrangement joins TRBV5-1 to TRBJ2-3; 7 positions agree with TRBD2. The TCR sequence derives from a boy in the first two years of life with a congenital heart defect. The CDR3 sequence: CASSSTEGGAFTDTQYF. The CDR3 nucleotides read TGCGCCAGCAGCTCCACTGAGGGAGGGGCTTTCACAGATACGCAGTATTTT.